This paragraph reports one T cell receptor (beta chain). No cognate antigen has been identified for it. Within one base of it there is no much larger clone, and no base qualities were kept. The data were taken from a study of STAT5B mutations in CD4+ large granular lymphocyte leukemia (dated by TCRdb to 2021 to 2024). A note on the overall study: Among healthy controls, the CDR3 'QG' motif was associated with a particular HLA allele. The purity of purified fractions was confirmed by flow cytometry on FACSCanto II or FACSVerse to exceed 95% among lymphocytes. The TCRbeta repertoires of CD4+ T-cell large granular lymphocyte leukemia patients were compared with the TCRbeta repertoires of healthy blood donors. Beyond this particular receptor, the publication reports: Main leukemic clonotypes were private to each patient, although less than 30% of the main leukemic clonotypes were found at low frequency in the non-leukemic repertoires of other patients. TRBV06-family usage was enriched among the top patient clones (8/27) compared with healthy controls (2/35). The data were not HLA-matched, and the higher clonality in CD4+ T-LGLL than in CD8+ T-LGLL could be due to the relatively small sample size. CD4-sorted patient repertoires appeared more clonal than healthy CD4+ repertoires, and this difference persisted after removing the putative leukemic clones.

The V and J ends are trimmed by 6 bases and 7 bases, leaving 19 bases between them. For CDR1 and CDR2, the germline V gene (reference sequence) lists MNHEY and SMNVEV. Including cysteine and phenylalanine, the CDR3 has 14 amino acids. The DNA shown is the 42-base CDR3, in frame from base 1. Buffy coats from 35 to 45 blood donors, supplied by the Finnish Red Cross blood service, were used as healthy controls. All TCR-sequenced material derived from peripheral blood: patient blood samples and healthy donor buffy coats. Ficoll-Hypaque gradient centrifugation was used to isolate peripheral blood mononuclear cells. Magnetic purification was used to isolate CD4+ cells from the buffy coats of the healthy controls. The Gentra Puregene Cell and Tissue kit was used to extract genomic DNA, and a Qubit 2.0 fluorometer was used to measure the amount of genomic DNA. The immunoSEQ assay at survey resolution was applied to genomic DNA for sequencing of TCRbeta rearrangements. For the original study's pipeline: In the TCR sequencing data, the lowest productive clonotype frequency that could be detected was 2.59 x 10-5. Only productive TCRbeta rearrangements, defined as complete and in-frame sequences, were included in the analyses. The clonality of each sample was calculated as Simpson clonality in the immunoSEQ Analyzer version 3.0. Clones were grouped by frequency into very rare, small, medium, large (1-20%) or hyperexpanded (>20%) categories. Generation probabilities were estimated with OLGA 1.2.3, V-gene circos plots were generated with VDJtools, specificities were searched for in VDJdb, and CDR3 motifs were identified with GLIPH. TCRdb took this table from immuneACCESS and kept in-frame rearrangements with V and J called. Such tables lack part of the clones; where checked against another copy, unresolved V genes explain under half of the gap, and the rest is unexplained. That table gives V, J and clone size, and the DNA gave D and trimming. For this sample the table gives some 34,000 clones, of which more than 60% were detected only once. The ten largest account for about 2.5% of the sample.

The sample was CD4+ T cells from blood buffy coats. The rearranged segments are TRBV27 and TRBJ2-7, with TRBD2 as a weak D call on 6 bases. The TCR comes from a human donor in good health. The CDR3 amino acid sequence is: CASRRLGGVGEQYF. The base sequence is TGTGCCAGCAGAAGATTGGGGGGAGTAGGAGAGCAGTACTTC.